The present TCR beta chain was sequenced within a study of tumor and adjacent non-tumor tissue in lung cancer. Overall study: Histology: about a dozen adenocarcinoma, 2 squamous cell carcinoma, 1 small cell lung cancer.

In the case of this clonotype: Germline and junction disagree at one end, which may indicate a read error.

The library came from three nested PCR rounds adapted from ARM-PCR protocols. TCRdb ran MiXCR on the multiplex PCR reads and lists one entry per CDR3 protein. The profile covers some 78,000 distinct CDR3 sequences, with around 75% appearing a single time and roughly 14% taken by the ten largest. No cell sorting was done before RNA was extracted from the tissue. Between August and November 2014, newly diagnosed, chemotherapy-naive lung cancer patients underwent thoracic surgery in China. Germline V CDR1 and CDR2: LNHDA, SQIVND (reference sequence). The CDR3 totals 15 residues. The TCR comes from a woman in her forties or fifties with non-small cell lung cancer. The chain joins TRBV19 to TRBJ2-1; a weak D match, TRBD2 (5 bases). Material: lung tumor tissue. CDR3 residues: CASSKVGVTYHEQFF. The CDR3, as DNA: TGTGCCAGTAGTAAAGTGGGAGTCACCTACCATGAGCAGTTCTTC. Variable domain in full (rest from reference TRBV19 and TRBJ2-1): DGGITQSPKYLFRKEGQNVTLSCEQNLNHDAMYWYRQDPGQGLRLIYYSQIVNDFQKGDIAEGYSVSREKKESFPLTVTSAQKNPTAFYLCASSKVGVTYHEQFFGPGTRLTVL.